Sequencing of this T cell receptor (beta chain) was carried out in a study of response to subunit inactivated influenza vaccine. Only one count was recorded for this clonotype. Its antigen is currently unknown. Study-wide results and limits: Few additional T cells are recruited per seasonal influenza vaccination, authors suggested.

TCRdb reanalysed the RT-PCR reads using MiXCR and keeps one entry per CDR3 protein. This table holds about 480,000 distinct CDR3 sequences, 10% to 15% found once. The J segment lost 3 bases and the V segment lost 2 bases, leaving 4 bases of the junction unmatched. This CDR3 spans 15 amino acids. Germline V CDR1 and CDR2: SGHAT, FQNNGV. This receptor was identified in a man over 45 who received an inactivated influenza vaccine. The rearrangement links TRBV11-2 to TRBJ2-1; 7 nucleotides line up with TRBD1. The sample was PBMCs from blood, taken around seven weeks after vaccination. The CDR3 spells CASSLPGTVYNEQFF. The CDR3 DNA sequence: TGTGCCAGCAGCTTACCCGGGACAGTCTACAATGAGCAGTTCTTC.